The 10 T cell receptor beta chains below all came from one sample that was sequenced in a study of blood T cell repertoires in COVID-19. Produced via immunoSEQ multiplex PCR; TCRdb's table is partial and in-frame only. The table lists 95,000 to 100,000 clones, 65% to 85% of them singletons. The specimen sequenced was peripheral blood. The receptors originated from a woman in her sixties with acute or convalescent COVID-19.

V gene TRBV15 combines with J gene TRBJ1-2, with no clear D. V shed 0 bases and J shed 2 bases, with 13 bases lying between them. The CDR3 is 16 residues long. From germline, CDR1 is LNHNV and CDR2 YYDKDF (reference sequence). CDR3 coding DNA: TGTGCCACCAGCAGAGATCGGTTAAGCGGGAACTATGGCTACACCTTC. Its translation: CATSRDRLSGNYGYTF.

The chain is built from TRBV3-1 (or the pseudogene TRBV3-2) and TRBJ2-2; 9 bases align to TRBD1. The V segment lost 3 bases and the J segment 4 bases; nucleotides outside the gene matches: 6. The CDR3 is 16 amino acids. Looked up from germline, CDR1 is LGHDT and CDR2 is YNNKEL (reference sequence). This chain's CDR3 is CASSQTGTGLTGELFF. The CDR3 region has the DNA TGTGCCAGCAGCCAGACCGGGACAGGGCTCACCGGGGAGCTGTTTTTT.

The chain combines TRBV11-3 with TRBJ2-3, with a possible D match to TRBD1 (5 bases). The length of the CDR3 is 15 residues. Germline V gene lookup returns CDR1 SGHNT and CDR2 YENEEA. Trimming took 5 bases from V and 6 from J, leaving 18 bases between them. The CDR3 coding sequence is TGTGCCAGCAGCCCCCGAAAGGGGCCCGATGATACGCAGTATTTT. Amino acid sequence: CASSPRKGPDDTQYF. The whole variable domain, remainder taken from reference TRBV11-3 and TRBJ2-3, is EAGVVQSPRYKIIEKKQPVAFWCNPISGHNTLYWYLQNLGQGPELLIRYENEEAVDDSQLPKDRFSAERLKGVDSTLKIQPAELGDSAVYLCASSPRKGPDDTQYFGPGTRLTVL.

A few counts support this clone. V usage is TRBV28 and J usage is TRBJ2-7, with TRBD1 identical over 7 bases. Germline values: CDR1 MDHEN, CDR2 SYDVKM. V shed 6 bases, J shed 3 bases, and the junction held 8 bases outside the gene matches. This CDR3 comprises 14 residues. DNA for the CDR3: TGTGCCAGCAGCGAACAGGGGCCACGCTACGAGCAGTACTTC. The encoded protein is CASSEQGPRYEQYF.

This chain connects TRBV6-5 to TRBJ2-7; a possible D gene is TRBD2 (7 bases). CDR3 length: 14 amino acids. From germline, CDR1 is MNHEY and CDR2 SVGAGI. The V gene lost 5 bases and the J gene lost 7 bases, with 18 bases spanning the gap. The chain's CDR3 is CASSLTGGAREQYF. The CDR3 DNA follows: TGTGCCAGCAGTCTGACTGGGGGGGCTCGGGAGCAGTACTTC.

CDR3 nucleotide sequence: TGTGCCAGCAGCTTACAGTCGAACACCGGGGAGCTGTTTTTT. This sequence encodes CASSLQSNTGELFF. The J gene is TRBJ2-2, the V gene TRBV7-7, with unresolved D. The CDR3 covers 14 residues. Per germline, CDR1 SSHAT and CDR2 FNYEAQ (reference sequence). The germline V and J ends were trimmed by 2 bases and 0 bases, with 4 bases remaining between them.

The rearrangement uses TRBV4-1 and TRBJ2-1; D not certain. The CDR3 covers 15 residues. Germline CDR1 and CDR2: MGHRA and YSYEKL. V was clipped by 1 base and J by 5 bases, with 12 bases between them. As DNA, the CDR3 is TGCGCCAGCAGCCAAGTATACCGGCAGGACAATGAGCAGTTCTTC. Translating gives CASSQVYRQDNEQFF.

This sequence joins TRBV5-6 and TRBJ1-5, with D uncertain. The CDR3 contains 13 residues. Germline values: CDR1 SGHDT, CDR2 YYEEEE. The germline V and J ends were trimmed by 2 bases and 11 bases, with 14 bases remaining between them. In nucleotides, the CDR3 is TGTGCCAGCAGCTTTGGTGGGCGGGAAGCCCAGCATTTT. As protein: CASSFGGREAQHF.

V is TRBV15 and J is TRBJ2-3; TRBD1 aligns across 9 bases. Germline CDR1 and CDR2: LNHNV and YYDKDF (reference sequence). The CDR3 spans 15 residues. V shed 1 base and J 5 bases; nucleotides not matched to a gene: 4. CDR3 sequence reads: CATSRGGQGLDTQYF. CDR3 DNA: TGTGCCACCAGCAGAGGGGGACAGGGATTAGATACGCAGTATTTT.

The gene calls are TRBV5-6 and TRBJ2-1, with D possibly being TRBD1 (5 bases). CDR1 is SGHDT and CDR2 is YYEEEE in the germline V gene. The V end was cut by 0 bases, the J end by 4 bases, with 8 bases between. The CDR3 consists of 14 residues. Here the CDR3 DNA reads TGTGCCAGCAGCTTGGGACAGTGGTACAATGAGCAGTTCTTC. Protein sequence: CASSLGQWYNEQFF.